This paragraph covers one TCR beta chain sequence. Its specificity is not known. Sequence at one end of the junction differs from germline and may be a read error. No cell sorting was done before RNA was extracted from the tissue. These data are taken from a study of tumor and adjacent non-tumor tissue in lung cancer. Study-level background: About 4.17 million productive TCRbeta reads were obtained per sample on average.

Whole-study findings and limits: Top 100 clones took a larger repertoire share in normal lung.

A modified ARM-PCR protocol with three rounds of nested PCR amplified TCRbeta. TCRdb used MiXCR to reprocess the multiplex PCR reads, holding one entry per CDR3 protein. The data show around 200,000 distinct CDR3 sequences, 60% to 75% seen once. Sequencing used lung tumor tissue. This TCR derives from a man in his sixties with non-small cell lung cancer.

Written as DNA, the CDR3 is TGCGCCGGCAGCCAACTAATTGCCGGTGGCTCCGGAAACACCATATATTTT. This translates into CAGSQLIAGGSGNTIYF. The rearrangement joins TRBV4-1 to TRBJ1-3; no clear D. The CDR3 totals 17 residues. Germline V gives CDR1 MGHRA, CDR2 YSYEKL.